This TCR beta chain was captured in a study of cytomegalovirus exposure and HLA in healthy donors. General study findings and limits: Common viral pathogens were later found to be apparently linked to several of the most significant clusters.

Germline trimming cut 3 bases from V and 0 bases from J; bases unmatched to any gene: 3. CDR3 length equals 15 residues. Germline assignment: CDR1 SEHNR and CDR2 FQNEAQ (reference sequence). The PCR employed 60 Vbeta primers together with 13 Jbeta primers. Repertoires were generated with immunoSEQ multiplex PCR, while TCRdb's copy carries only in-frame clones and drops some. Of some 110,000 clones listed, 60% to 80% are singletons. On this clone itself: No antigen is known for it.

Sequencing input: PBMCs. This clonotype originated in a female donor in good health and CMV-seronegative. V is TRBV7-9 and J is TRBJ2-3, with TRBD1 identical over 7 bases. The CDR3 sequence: CASSLTGQSTDTQYF. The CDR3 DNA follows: TGTGCCAGCAGCTTGACAGGGCAAAGCACAGATACGCAGTATTTT.